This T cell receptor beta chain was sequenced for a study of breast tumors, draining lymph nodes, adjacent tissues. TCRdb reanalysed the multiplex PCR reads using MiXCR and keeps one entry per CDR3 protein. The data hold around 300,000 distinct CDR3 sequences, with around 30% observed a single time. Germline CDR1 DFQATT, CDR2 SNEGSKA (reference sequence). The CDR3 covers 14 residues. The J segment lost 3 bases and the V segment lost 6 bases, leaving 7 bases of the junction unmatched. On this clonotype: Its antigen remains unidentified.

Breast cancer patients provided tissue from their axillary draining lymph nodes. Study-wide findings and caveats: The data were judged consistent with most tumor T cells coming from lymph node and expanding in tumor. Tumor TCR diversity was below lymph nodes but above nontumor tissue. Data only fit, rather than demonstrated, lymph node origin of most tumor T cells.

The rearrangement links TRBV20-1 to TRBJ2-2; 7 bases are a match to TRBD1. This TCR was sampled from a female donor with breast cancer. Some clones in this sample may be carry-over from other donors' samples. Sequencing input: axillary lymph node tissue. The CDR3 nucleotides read TGCAGTGCCCGGACAGGTCGTGACACCGGGGAGCTGTTTTTT. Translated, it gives CSARTGRDTGELFF.